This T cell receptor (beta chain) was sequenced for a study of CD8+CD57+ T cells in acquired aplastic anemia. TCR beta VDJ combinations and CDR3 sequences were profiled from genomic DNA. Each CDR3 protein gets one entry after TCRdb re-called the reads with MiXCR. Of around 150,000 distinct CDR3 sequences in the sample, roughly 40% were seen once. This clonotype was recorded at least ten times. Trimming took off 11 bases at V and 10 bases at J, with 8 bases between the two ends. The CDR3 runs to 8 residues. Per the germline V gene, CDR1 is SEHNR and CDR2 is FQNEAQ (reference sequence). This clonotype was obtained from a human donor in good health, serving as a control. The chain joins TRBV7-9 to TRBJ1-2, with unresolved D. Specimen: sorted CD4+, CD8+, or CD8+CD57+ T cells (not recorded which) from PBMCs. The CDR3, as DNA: TGTGCCCAATCCCTCTACACCTTC. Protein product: CAQSLYTF.